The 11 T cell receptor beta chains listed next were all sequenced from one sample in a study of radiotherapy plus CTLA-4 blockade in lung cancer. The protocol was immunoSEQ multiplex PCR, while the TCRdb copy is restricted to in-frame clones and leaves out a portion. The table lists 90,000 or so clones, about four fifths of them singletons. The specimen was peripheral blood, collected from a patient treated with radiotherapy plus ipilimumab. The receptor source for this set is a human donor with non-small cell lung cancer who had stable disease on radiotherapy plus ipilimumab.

In DNA, the CDR3 is TGTGCCAGCAGCCCATACGGACTAGCGACTTACAATGAGCAGTTCTTC. Its protein product is CASSPYGLATYNEQFF. The genes are TRBV7-9 and TRBJ2-1; 9 positions match TRBD2. Germline lookup yields CDR1 SEHNR and CDR2 FQNEAQ (reference sequence). This CDR3 comprises 16 residues. V was pared by 5 bases and J by 4 bases, with 9 bases of the junction left unmatched. The full variable domain, completed using reference TRBV7-9 and TRBJ2-1, is DTGVSQNPRHKITKRGQNVTFRCDPISEHNRLYWYRQTLGQGPEFLTYFQNEAQLEKSRLLSDRFSAERPKGSFSTLEIQRTEQGDSAMYLCASSPYGLATYNEQFFGPGTRLTVL.

CDR3 in amino acids: CASSLWIGGGGDQPQHF. The CDR3 bases are TGTGCCAGCAGTTTATGGATCGGGGGAGGGGGGGATCAGCCCCAGCATTTT. This chain joins TRBV28 and TRBJ1-5, with D possibly matching TRBD1 (6 bases). The CDR3 length is 17 residues. The germline V and J ends were trimmed by 0 bases and 5 bases, with 17 bases remaining between them. Germline V gene data show CDR1 as MDHEN and CDR2 as SYDVKM.

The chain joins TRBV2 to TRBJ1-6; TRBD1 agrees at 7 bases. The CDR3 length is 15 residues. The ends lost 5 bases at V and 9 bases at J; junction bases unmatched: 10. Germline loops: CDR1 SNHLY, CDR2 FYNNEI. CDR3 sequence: CASSNDRVLSSPLHF. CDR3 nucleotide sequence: TGTGCCAGCAGTAATGACAGGGTCCTCTCTTCACCCCTCCACTTT.

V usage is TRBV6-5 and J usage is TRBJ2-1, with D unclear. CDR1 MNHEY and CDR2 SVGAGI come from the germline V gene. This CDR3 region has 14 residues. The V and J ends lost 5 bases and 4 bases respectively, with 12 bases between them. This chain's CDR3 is CASSRENGYNEQFF. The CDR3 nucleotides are TGTGCCAGCAGTCGCGAGAATGGATACAATGAGCAGTTCTTC.

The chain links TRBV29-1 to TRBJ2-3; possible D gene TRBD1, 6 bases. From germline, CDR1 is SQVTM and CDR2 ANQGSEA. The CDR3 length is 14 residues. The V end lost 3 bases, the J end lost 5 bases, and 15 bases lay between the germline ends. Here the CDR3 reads CSVDLRGKGDTQYF. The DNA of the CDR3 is TGCAGCGTTGACTTGAGGGGGAAGGGAGATACGCAGTATTTT.

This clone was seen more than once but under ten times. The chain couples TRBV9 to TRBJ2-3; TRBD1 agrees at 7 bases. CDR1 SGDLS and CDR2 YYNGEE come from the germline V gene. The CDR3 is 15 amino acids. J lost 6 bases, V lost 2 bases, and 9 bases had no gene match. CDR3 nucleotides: TGTGCCAGCAGCGTGTCTGACAGGGAAACGGATACGCAGTATTTT. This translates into CASSVSDRETDTQYF.

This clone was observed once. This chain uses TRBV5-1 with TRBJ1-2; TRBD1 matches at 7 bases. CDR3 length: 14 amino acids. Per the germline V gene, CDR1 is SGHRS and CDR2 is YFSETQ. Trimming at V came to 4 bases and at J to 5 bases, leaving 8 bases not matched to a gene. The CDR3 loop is CASSTGQVQYGYTF. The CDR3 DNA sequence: TGCGCCAGCAGCACCGGACAGGTCCAATATGGCTACACCTTC. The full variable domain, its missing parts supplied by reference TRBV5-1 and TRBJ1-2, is KAGVTQTPRYLIKTRGQQVTLSCSPISGHRSVSWYQQTPGQGLQFLFEYFSETQRNKGNFPGRFSGRQFSNSRSEMNVSTLELGDSALYLCASSTGQVQYGYTFGSGTRLTVV.

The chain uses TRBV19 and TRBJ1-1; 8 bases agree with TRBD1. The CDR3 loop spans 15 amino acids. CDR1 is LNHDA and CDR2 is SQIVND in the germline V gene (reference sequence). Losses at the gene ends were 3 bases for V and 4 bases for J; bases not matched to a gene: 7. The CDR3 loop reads CASSIIHRGVTEAFF. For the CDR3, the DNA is TGTGCCAGTAGTATCATACACAGGGGGGTCACTGAAGCTTTCTTT.

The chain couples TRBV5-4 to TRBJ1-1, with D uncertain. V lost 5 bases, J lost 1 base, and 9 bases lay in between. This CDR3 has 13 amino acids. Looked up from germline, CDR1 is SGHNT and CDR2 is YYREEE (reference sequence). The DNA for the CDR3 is TGTGCCAGCAGTACCGACCCGAACACTGAAGCTTTCTTT. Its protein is CASSTDPNTEAFF.

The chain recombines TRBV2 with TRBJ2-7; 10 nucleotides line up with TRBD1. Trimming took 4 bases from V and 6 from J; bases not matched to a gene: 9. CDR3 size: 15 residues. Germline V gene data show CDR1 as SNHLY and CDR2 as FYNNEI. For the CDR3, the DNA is TGTGCCAGCAGTGTTGCACTCGGGACAGGGGCCGAGCAGTACTTC. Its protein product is CASSVALGTGAEQYF.

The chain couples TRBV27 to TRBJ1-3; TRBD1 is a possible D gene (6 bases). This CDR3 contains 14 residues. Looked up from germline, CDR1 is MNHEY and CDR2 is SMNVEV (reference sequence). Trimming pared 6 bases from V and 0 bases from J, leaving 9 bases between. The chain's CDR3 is CASRKQGSGNTIYF. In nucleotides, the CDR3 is TGTGCCAGCAGAAAACAGGGCTCTGGAAACACCATATATTTT.